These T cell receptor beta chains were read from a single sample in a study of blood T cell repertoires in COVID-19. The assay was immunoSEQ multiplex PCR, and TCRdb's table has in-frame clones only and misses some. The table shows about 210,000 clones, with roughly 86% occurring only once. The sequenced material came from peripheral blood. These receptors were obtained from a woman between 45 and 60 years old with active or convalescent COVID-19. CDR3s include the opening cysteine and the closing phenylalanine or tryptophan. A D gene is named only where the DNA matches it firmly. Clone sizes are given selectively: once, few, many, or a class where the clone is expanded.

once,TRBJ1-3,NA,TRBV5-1,TGCGCCAGCAGCTTGGACCTAGGGGCAGCTGGAAACACCATATATTTT,CASSLDLGAAGNTIYF
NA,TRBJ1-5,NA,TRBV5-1,TGCGCCAGCAGCTTGGATATTAGCAATCAGCCCCAGCATTTT,CASSLDISNQPQHF
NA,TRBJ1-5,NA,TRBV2,TGTGCCAGCGAGGCGGGGTGGAATCAGCCCCAGCATTTT,CASEAGWNQPQHF
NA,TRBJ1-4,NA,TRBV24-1,TGTGCCACCAGTGACCCTGGACTGGGTGAAAAACTGTTTTTT,CATSDPGLGEKLFF
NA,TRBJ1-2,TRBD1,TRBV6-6,TGTGCCAGCAGCATCGGACAGGAGGGGGGATATGGCTACACCTTC,CASSIGQEGGYGYTF
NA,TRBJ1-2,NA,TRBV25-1,TGTGCCAGCATGGGGGGGATACCGGGCCTTCGATATTATGGCTACACCTTC,CASMGGIPGLRYYGYTF
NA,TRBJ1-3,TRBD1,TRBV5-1,TGCGCCAGCAGCCAGGGGGGCTCTGGAAACACCATATATTTT,CASSQGGSGNTIYF
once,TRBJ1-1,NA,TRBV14,TGTGCCAGCAGCCAAGAAACGGGACTTGAAGCTTTCTTT,CASSQETGLEAFF
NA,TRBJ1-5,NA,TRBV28,TGTGCCAGCAGCCAAACAGGGAGAGGTCAGCCCCAGCATTTT,CASSQTGRGQPQHF
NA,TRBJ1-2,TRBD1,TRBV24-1,TGTGCCACCAGTGAGACGACTACAGGGGTGAGGGGCTACACCTTC,CATSETTTGVRGYTF
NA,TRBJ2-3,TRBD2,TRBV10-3,TGTGCCATCCGTAGCGGGAGCCGAGCCACAGATACGCAGTATTTT,CAIRSGSRATDTQYF
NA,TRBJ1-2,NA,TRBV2,TGTGCCAGCAGTGAACTTCTGTCGCAGGGGAGGGTCTATGGCTACACCTTC,CASSELLSQGRVYGYTF
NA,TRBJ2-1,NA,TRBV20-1,TGCAGTGCTAGGTACAGGGATGAGCAGTTCTTC,CSARYRDEQFF
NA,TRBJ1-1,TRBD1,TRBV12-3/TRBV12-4,TGTGCCAGCAGTCGACAGGGGGCCACTGAAGCTTTCTTT,CASSRQGATEAFF
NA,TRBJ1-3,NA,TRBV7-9,TGTGCCAGCAGCCCGGCGGGGACGGGAGGAAACACCATATATTTT,CASSPAGTGGNTIYF
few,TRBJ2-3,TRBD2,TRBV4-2,TGTGCCAGCAGCTCGCGACTAGCGGGAGGGTCAGATACGCAGTATTTT,CASSSRLAGGSDTQYF
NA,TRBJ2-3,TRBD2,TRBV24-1,TGTGCCACCAGTGATTTAGCGGGGGGGCCGACAGATACGCAGTATTTT,CATSDLAGGPTDTQYF
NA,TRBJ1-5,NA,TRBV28,TGTGCCAGCAGTTTAAGGGTGGACAGCCTTTTCAATCAGCCCCAGCATTTT,CASSLRVDSLFNQPQHF
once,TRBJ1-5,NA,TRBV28,TGTGCCAGCCTGATCCTCGGTCAGCCCCAGCATTTT,CASLILGQPQHF